This TCR beta chain was sequenced during a study of blood T cell repertoires in COVID-19. Data came from immunoSEQ multiplex PCR; TCRdb stores just in-frame clones and leaves some out. Of hundreds of thousands of clones listed, approximately 92% are singletons. V lost 1 base and J lost 5, with 9 bases in between. CDR1 is SGHRS and CDR2 is YFSETQ in the germline V gene. CDR3 length equals 13 residues. This clonotype was sampled from a man aged 18 to 29 who had recovered from COVID-19. The sequenced material came from PBMCs or T cells enriched from blood (not recorded which). The rearrangement joins TRBV5-1 to TRBJ2-5; no clear D. The CDR3 bases are TGCGCCAGCAGCTTGCGAGGTCAGGAGACCCAGTACTTC. It specifies CASSLRGQETQYF. The full variable domain, in which reference TRBV5-1 and TRBJ2-5 provide the parts outside the CDR3, is KAGVTQTPRYLIKTRGQQVTLSCSPISGHRSVSWYQQTPGQGLQFLFEYFSETQRNKGNFPGRFSGRQFSNSRSEMNVSTLELGDSALYLCASSLRGQETQYFGPGTRLLVL.